This T cell receptor beta chain comes out of a study of Tregs in tolerant kidney transplant recipients (dated by TCRdb to 2018 to 2020). For the study in its entirety: Before combined kidney and bone marrow transplantation, this study identified donor-specific regulatory T cells using TCRbeta sequencing and then followed those same cells after transplant. Findings and caveats that apply to the study as a whole: The study was constrained by small patient numbers, and validation of the findings is required in larger populations and under other immunosuppression protocols. PCR primers changed over time for some patients, so nucleotide-level comparison across those patients' samples was not possible. In tolerant patients, donor-specific Tregs expanded more than Tregs overall, which suggests antigen-driven rather than nonspecific expansion. Although technical replication error seemed to be minimal, the question of biological reproducibility was not addressed directly. The most biologically relevant and donor-specific TCRbeta repertoire appeared to be identified by expanding Tregs with activated donor B cells.

Genomic DNA was extracted from sorted cells with the QIAGEN DNeasy Blood and Tissue Kit for TCRbeta CDR3 sequencing. High-throughput TCRbeta CDR3 sequencing, including PCR amplification with bias correction and internal controls, was performed commercially through immunoSEQ. On the authors' methods: Unique productive TCRbeta sequences were defined by CDR3 nucleotide sequence where primers matched, otherwise by CDR3 amino acid sequence with Vbeta and Jbeta genes. Sorting error was corrected by removing sequences shared between sorted populations at a frequency ratio of 2:1 or less, and the remaining shared sequences were assigned to the higher population. Sequences were defined as donor-reactive when expanded at least 5-fold in CFSE-low cells versus unstimulated cells and present at a frequency of at least 0.01% in CFSE-low cells. Jensen-Shannon divergence calculated on the top 100 TCRbeta sequences ranked by frequency was used to measure repertoire divergence. For any sample with multiple sequencing runs, sorting error was corrected in each run separately before the runs were pooled. TCRdb obtained this table from immuneACCESS and retained in-frame rearrangements with V and J assigned. These tables miss some clones; where compared with another copy, unresolved V genes account for less than half of the shortfall, and the remainder is unexplained. V and J calls and clone size are those listed in that table; D and trimming were worked out from the DNA. This specimen's table enumerates some 15,000 clones. The ten top clones hold less than 4% of the sample.

As regards this clone: Its antigen remains undetermined.

The transplants used related donors with nonmyeloablative bone marrow transplantation, and mixed chimerism in the human trials was transient. Unstimulated Tregs (CD4+CD25+CD127-), CD4+ non-Tregs (CD4+CD25-), CD4 and CD8 cells were FACS-sorted from thawed PBMCs. Patients were a few combined kidney and bone marrow transplant recipients from the ITN036ST trial, and only these trial subjects had samples available. Healthy control blood was separated into PBMCs by Ficoll density gradient and cryopreserved, and patient PBMCs were collected both before and after transplant. The sequencing here drew on CD4+ T cells from blood (PBMCs), taken 12 months after the transplant. This TCR was sampled from a human patient who received a combined kidney and bone marrow transplant. Following a transplant, some T lymphocytes may have been derived from the graft donor.

This receptor has the CDR3 CAISGGTGIETQYF. CDR3 bases read: TGTGCCATCAGTGGCGGGACAGGGATAGAGACC. The V gene is TRBV10-3 and the J gene is TRBJ2-5, with TRBD1 matching 9 junction bases. The read finishes 3 residues shy of the CDR3 end, and the germline J gene is used to complete it. Reading from cysteine to phenylalanine, the CDR3 counts 14 amino acids. Only the CDR3 bases that were read are kept: 33 of them, in frame from base 1. V is cut back by 4 bases and J by 4 bases, with 4 bases in the junction unmatched. From the germline V gene, CDR1 is ENHRY and CDR2 is SYGVKD.